One sample yielded the 30 T cell receptor beta chains listed below, sequenced in a study of blood T cell repertoires in COVID-19. TCRdb's copy holds only in-frame clones and misses some; the assay was immunoSEQ multiplex PCR. The sample has around 98,000 clones, around 75% seen once. The specimen was peripheral blood. The receptors originated from a man between 65 and 85 years old with acute or convalescent COVID-19.

The CDR3 bases are TGTGCCAGCAGTGGTCAGGGGGCGTTCAATCAGCCCCAGCATTTT. This translates into CASSGQGAFNQPQHF. The chain has TRBV2 and TRBJ1-5; 8 nucleotides align to TRBD1. Germline values: CDR1 SNHLY, CDR2 FYNNEI. With V trimmed by 4 bases and J by 3 bases, 5 bases remained unmatched. The CDR3 loop spans 15 amino acids.

This clone has a handful of counts. This sequence joins TRBV7-9 and TRBJ1-2, with D perhaps TRBD1 (5 bases). With 1 base removed from V and 4 bases from J, the gap between germline ends came to 10 bases. The germline V gene has CDR1 SEHNR and CDR2 FQNEAQ (reference sequence). The CDR3 consists of 14 residues. The CDR3 DNA sequence: TGTGCCAGCAGCTTAGGCTCCAGGGCCTATGGCTACACCTTC. Protein: CASSLGSRAYGYTF.

This chain joins TRBV9 and TRBJ2-5; D gene unclear. The CDR3 length is 14 residues. Germline-derived CDR1 and CDR2 are SGDLS and YYNGEE. V was clipped by 4 bases and J by 0 bases, with 10 bases between them. The DNA of the CDR3 is TGTGCCAGCAGCCCCCCGGTACACCAAGAGACCCAGTACTTC. It translates to CASSPPVHQETQYF. The full variable domain, in which reference TRBV9 and TRBJ2-5 provide the parts outside the CDR3, is DSGVTQTPKHLITATGQRVTLRCSPRSGDLSVYWYQQSLDQGLQFLIQYYNGEERAKGNILERFSAQQFPDLHSELNLSSLELGDSALYFCASSPPVHQETQYFGPGTRLLVL.

This clone came up once. The chain uses TRBV2 and TRBJ2-2, with D unresolved. Trimming took 5 bases from V and 4 from J, leaving 11 bases between them. Germline CDR1 reads SNHLY; CDR2 reads FYNNEI. The CDR3 spans 14 residues. As DNA, the CDR3 is TGTGCCAGCAGTCCAACTACCTTCACCGGGGAGCTGTTTTTT. Amino acid sequence: CASSPTTFTGELFF.

This clone occurred a few times. This CDR3 reads CASSLDRGNYGYTF. DNA of the CDR3: TGTGCCAGCAGCTTAGACAGGGGAAACTATGGCTACACCTTC. V usage is TRBV13 and J usage is TRBJ1-2, with 7 bases that match TRBD1. The length of the CDR3 is 14 residues. After removal of 1 base from V and 2 bases from J, the junction contained 1 base not matched to a gene. Germline V gene data show CDR1 as PRHDT and CDR2 as FYEKMQ (reference sequence).

The rearrangement links TRBV7-3 to TRBJ2-5, with TRBD2 as a possible D gene (5 bases). From germline, CDR1 is SGHTA and CDR2 FQGTGA. The CDR3 consists of 14 residues. Trimming took off 2 bases at V and 2 bases at J, with 9 bases between the two ends. CDR3 sequence reads: CASSLGLAQETQYF. The CDR3 DNA reads as TGTGCCAGCAGCTTAGGCCTAGCACAAGAGACCCAGTACTTC.

On this clone itself: It is unclear where the CDR3 begins or ends on the DNA, so no DNA is shown, and the CDR3 is as TCRdb lists it. The V gene is TRBV27, the J gene TRBJ2-5; the table's D call, TRBD2, was not checked against the DNA. Termini included, the CDR3 measures 15 amino acids. Germline values: CDR1 MNHEY, CDR2 SMNVEV (reference sequence). This CDR3 reads CASSLRAGIWETQYF.

This chain joins TRBV10-3 and TRBJ2-1; TRBD2 matches at 12 bases. The CDR3 sequence is 18 residues long. Germline V lookup: CDR1 ENHRY, CDR2 SYGVKD. Trimming cost V 0 bases and J 10 bases; bases outside gene matches: 13. CDR3 amino acids: CAISESGLTSGSLREQFF. CDR3 sequence (DNA): TGTGCCATCAGTGAGTCGGGGCTGACTAGCGGGAGTTTGCGAGAGCAGTTCTTC.

The chain links TRBV12-3 or TRBV12-4 to TRBJ1-1, with D possibly being TRBD1 (5 bases). This CDR3 region has 13 residues. With 1 base removed from V and 4 bases from J, the gap between germline ends came to 7 bases. The CDR3 protein is CASSLVGGTEAFF. The CDR3 nucleotides read TGTGCCAGCAGTTTAGTGGGGGGCACTGAAGCTTTCTTT.

This chain uses TRBV28 with TRBJ2-7; 8 nucleotides align to TRBD1. CDR3 size: 16 residues. Germline-derived CDR1 and CDR2 are MDHEN and SYDVKM. Unmatched junction bases numbered 5, after V lost 1 base and J lost 0 bases. This CDR3 reads CASSLSRRGRSYEQYF. The CDR3 nucleotides read TGTGCCAGCAGTTTATCTCGCAGGGGGCGCTCCTACGAGCAGTACTTC. Full variable domain (outside the CDR3, taken from reference TRBV28 and TRBJ2-7): DVKVTQSSRYLVKRTGEKVFLECVQDMDHENMFWYRQDPGLGLRLIYFSYDVKMKEKGDIPEGYSVSREKKERFSLILESASTNQTSMYLCASSLSRRGRSYEQYFGPGTRLTVT.

V and J are TRBV28 and TRBJ2-5, with TRBD2 matching 9 bases. The CDR3 is made up of 13 amino acids. V trimming: 5 bases; J trimming: 9 bases; junction bases outside the gene matches: 7. Per germline, CDR1 MDHEN and CDR2 SYDVKM. The CDR3 region is CASSRDGGRAQYF. The CDR3 DNA reads TGTGCCAGCAGTCGGGACGGCGGGAGGGCCCAGTACTTC.

The genes are TRBV18 and TRBJ1-6; possibly TRBD1 for D (5 bases). The CDR3 totals 17 residues. From germline, CDR1 is KGHSH and CDR2 LQKENI. Trimming removed 1 base from V and 5 bases from J, with 15 bases in between. CDR3 in amino acids: CASSPLRRDFHNSPLHF. The CDR3 nucleotides read TGTGCCAGCTCACCACTAAGACGGGACTTTCATAATTCACCCCTCCACTTT.

V is TRBV11-2 and J is TRBJ2-1; TRBD2 matches at 9 bases. The V segment lost 1 base and the J segment 5 bases; nucleotides outside the gene matches: 6. The CDR3 sequence is 16 residues long. CDR1 is SGHAT and CDR2 is FQNNGV in the germline V gene. The CDR3 DNA is TGTGCCAGCAGCTTAGGGTTGGCGGGAGGGAACAATGAGCAGTTCTTC. Its translation: CASSLGLAGGNNEQFF.

J is TRBJ2-7 and V is TRBV27; D uncertain. In germline, CDR1 is MNHEY, CDR2 SMNVEV (reference sequence). V was clipped by 3 bases and J by 7 bases, with 7 bases between them. The CDR3 is 11 residues long. The CDR3 loop is CASSFPREQYF. The DNA for the CDR3 is TGTGCCAGCAGTTTCCCTAGAGAGCAGTACTTC.

This clone has more than one count but fewer than ten. The gene calls are TRBV12-3 or TRBV12-4 and TRBJ2-1, with D possibly being TRBD2 (6 bases). This CDR3 has 12 residues. Deletions cut 6 bases from V and 10 bases from J, with 13 bases between. The CDR3 coding sequence is TGTGCCAGCAGCGACCAGCGGGCCGAGCAGTTCTTC. It encodes CASSDQRAEQFF.

The chain joins TRBV6-2 or TRBV6-3 to TRBJ2-7, with TRBD2 identical over 8 bases. Germline V gene lookup returns CDR1 MNHEY and CDR2 SVGEGT. The CDR3 runs to 19 residues. V was pared by 5 bases and J by 3 bases, with 21 bases of the junction left unmatched. CDR3 loop: CASSPPLGLARTSSYEQYF. CDR3 coding DNA: TGTGCCAGCAGTCCGCCCCTTGGACTAGCCCGAACATCCAGCTACGAGCAGTACTTC.

V usage is TRBV7-8 and J usage is TRBJ2-4, with 10 bases fitting TRBD1. The CDR3 extends over 16 amino acids. CDR1 is SGHVS and CDR2 is FQNEAQ in the germline V gene. The V and J ends lost 8 bases and 6 bases, in that order; junction bases with no gene match: 13. The CDR3 region is CASQTRDRGDANIQYF. DNA for the CDR3: TGTGCCAGCCAAACCCGGGACAGGGGAGACGCAAACATTCAGTACTTC. Full variable domain (outside the CDR3, taken from reference TRBV7-8 and TRBJ2-4): GAGVSQSPRYKVAKRGQDVALRCDPISGHVSLFWYQQALGQGPEFLTYFQNEAQLDKSGLPSDRFFAERPEGSVSTLKIQRTQQEDSAVYLCASQTRDRGDANIQYFGAGTRLSVL.

This clone came up once. V gene TRBV6-6 combines with J gene TRBJ2-5; maybe TRBD1 (6 bases). The CDR3 extends over 16 amino acids. Germline CDR1 MNHNY, CDR2 SVGAGI (reference sequence). The V gene lost 2 bases and the J gene lost 2 bases, with 15 bases spanning the gap. The CDR3 is CASSYPVGRGQETQYF. The CDR3 DNA reads TGTGCCAGCAGTTACCCAGTGGGCAGGGGTCAAGAGACCCAGTACTTC.

This sequence joins TRBV9 and TRBJ1-3; no firm D call. V lost 0 bases, J lost 0 bases, and 4 bases lay in between. CDR1 SGDLS and CDR2 YYNGEE come from the germline V gene. The CDR3 contains 14 residues. This CDR3 reads CASSVDYSGNTIYF. In DNA form, the CDR3 reads TGTGCCAGCAGCGTAGACTACTCTGGAAACACCATATATTTT. The entire variable domain, with the rest obtained from reference TRBV9 and TRBJ1-3, is as follows: DSGVTQTPKHLITATGQRVTLRCSPRSGDLSVYWYQQSLDQGLQFLIQYYNGEERAKGNILERFSAQQFPDLHSELNLSSLELGDSALYFCASSVDYSGNTIYFGEGSWLTVV.

This clone was detected once. The chain has TRBV9 and TRBJ2-2; no firm D call. V was clipped by 1 base and J by 5 bases, with 15 bases between them. The CDR3 length is 16 residues. Looked up from germline, CDR1 is SGDLS and CDR2 is YYNGEE. CDR3 DNA: TGTGCCAGCAGCGTAAATGAGTGGGCACGAACCGGGGAGCTGTTTTTT. Translating gives CASSVNEWARTGELFF.

The chain couples TRBV7-2 to TRBJ2-5; D call uncertain. This CDR3 region has 13 residues. V was trimmed by 5 bases and J by 1 base, leaving 8 bases between them. CDR1 SGHTA and CDR2 FQGNSA come from the germline V gene. CDR3 nucleotides: TGTGCCAGCAGCGGCCGCCGCCAAGAGACCCAGTACTTC. It specifies CASSGRRQETQYF.

This sequence joins TRBV12-3 or TRBV12-4 and TRBJ2-3, with D possibly being TRBD2 (5 bases). V was pared by 6 bases and J by 7 bases, with 14 bases between. The CDR3 has 13 amino acids. The CDR3 bases are TGTGCCAGCAGCCTCGCCGGGGTTCATACGCAGTATTTT. This codes for CASSLAGVHTQYF.

The V gene is TRBV30, the J gene TRBJ2-5, with 8 bases identical to TRBD2. Germline V lookup: CDR1 GTSNPN, CDR2 SVGIG (reference sequence). This CDR3 is 15 amino acids long. V shed 3 bases and J 5 bases; nucleotides not matched to a gene: 11. CDR3 residues: CAWSVLSSGWETQYF. CDR3 DNA: TGTGCCTGGAGCGTCCTATCTAGCGGGTGGGAGACCCAGTACTTC.

The CDR3 DNA is TGTGCCACCAGCAGAGATCCTTACCAAGAGACCCAGTACTTC. It yields the protein CATSRDPYQETQYF. V is TRBV15 and J is TRBJ2-5; unclear D gene. V lost 0 bases to trimming and J lost 0 bases, with 5 bases between them. Germline V gene data show CDR1 as LNHNV and CDR2 as YYDKDF (reference sequence). This CDR3 has 14 residues.

This sequence joins TRBV7-2 and TRBJ2-1, with 10 bases that match TRBD2. The CDR3 runs 16 residues. Germline V lookup: CDR1 SGHTA, CDR2 FQGNSA. V gave up 2 bases and J gave up 5 bases; unmatched junction bases: 6. The CDR3 DNA reads as TGTGCCAGCAGCTTACTAGCGGGAGTTGGCGACAATGAGCAGTTCTTC. Translation gives CASSLLAGVGDNEQFF.

V usage is TRBV2 and J usage is TRBJ2-2; the D is unclear. CDR1 and CDR2 from the germline V gene are SNHLY and FYNNEI. The V and J ends lost 4 bases and 3 bases respectively, with 3 bases between them. The CDR3 has 12 amino acids. CDR3 sequence: CASSGDTGELFF. In DNA, the CDR3 is TGTGCCAGCAGTGGCGACACCGGGGAGCTGTTTTTT.

V and J are TRBV7-3 and TRBJ2-7; 8 positions match TRBD2. CDR3 length: 13 residues. V shed 3 bases, J shed 6 bases, and the junction held 4 bases outside the gene matches. The germline CDR1 and CDR2 sequences are SGHTA and FQGTGA. This CDR3 reads CASSFRSGSEQYF. CDR3 DNA sequence: TGTGCCAGCAGCTTTAGAAGCGGGAGCGAGCAGTACTTC.

The chain uses TRBV19 and TRBJ2-1; 10 bases are a match to TRBD2. The CDR3 is made up of 15 amino acids. Germline assignment: CDR1 LNHDA and CDR2 SQIVND (reference sequence). The trim removed 7 bases at V and 6 bases at J, leaving 9 bases unmatched. The chain's CDR3 is CASTPGTSVGNEQFF. CDR3 coding DNA: TGTGCCAGTACCCCCGGGACTAGCGTCGGCAATGAGCAGTTCTTC.

The J gene is TRBJ2-3, the V gene TRBV7-6; D may be TRBD2 (5 bases). V was trimmed by 1 base and J by 4 bases, leaving 6 bases between them. CDR3 length equals 13 residues. Germline V lookup: CDR1 SGHVS, CDR2 FNYEAQ. The CDR3 coding sequence is TGTGCCAGCAGCTTAGGGGGAGCAGATACGCAGTATTTT. Translated, it gives CASSLGGADTQYF.

This clone has a handful of counts. This rearrangement joins TRBV29-1 to TRBJ2-7, with TRBD2 identical over 7 bases. The V and J ends lost 4 bases and 0 bases, in that order; junction bases with no gene match: 15. The CDR3 spans 17 residues. The germline gives CDR1 SQVTM, CDR2 ANQGSEA. As DNA, the CDR3 is TGCAGCGTTGCGGCGGGGGACCGGGGCTGGGGCTCCTACGAGCAGTACTTC. Residues: CSVAAGDRGWGSYEQYF.